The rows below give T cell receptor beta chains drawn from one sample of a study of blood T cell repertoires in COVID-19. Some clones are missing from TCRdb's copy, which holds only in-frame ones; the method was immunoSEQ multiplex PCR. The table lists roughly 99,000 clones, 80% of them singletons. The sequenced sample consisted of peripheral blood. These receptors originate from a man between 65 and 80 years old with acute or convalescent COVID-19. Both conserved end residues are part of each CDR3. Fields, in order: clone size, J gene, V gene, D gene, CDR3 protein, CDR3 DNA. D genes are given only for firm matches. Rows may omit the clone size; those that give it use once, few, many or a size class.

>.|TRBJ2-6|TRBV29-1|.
CSVGSSGANVLTF
TGCAGCGTTGGGAGCTCTGGGGCCAACGTCCTGACTTTC
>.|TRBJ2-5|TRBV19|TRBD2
CASSIDVSGFYSQETQYF
TGTGCCAGTAGTATAGATGTTAGCGGGTTTTACTCCCAAGAGACCCAGTACTTC
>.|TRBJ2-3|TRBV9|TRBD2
CASSVAPGLASDTQYF
TGTGCCAGCAGCGTAGCTCCGGGACTAGCGTCAGATACGCAGTATTTT
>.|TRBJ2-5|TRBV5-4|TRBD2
CASSREILAGGQETQYF
TGTGCCAGCAGTCGGGAAATACTAGCGGGGGGACAAGAGACCCAGTACTTC
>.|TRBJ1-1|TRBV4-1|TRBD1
CASSQFGDRTNTEAFF
TGCGCCAGCAGCCAATTCGGGGACAGGACTAACACTGAAGCTTTCTTT
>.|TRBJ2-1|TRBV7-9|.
CASSLFPDRMNNEQFF
TGTGCCAGCAGCTTATTCCCAGACAGGATGAACAATGAGCAGTTCTTC
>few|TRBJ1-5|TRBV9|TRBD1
CASSPGTGDNQPQHF
TGTGCCAGCAGCCCAGGGACAGGGGACAATCAGCCCCAGCATTTT
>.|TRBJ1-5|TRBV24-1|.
CATSQGLNQPQHF
TGTGCCACCAGCCAGGGCCTCAATCAGCCCCAGCATTTT
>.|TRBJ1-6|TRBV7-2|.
CASSLVIQWNSPLHF
TGTGCCAGCAGCTTAGTGATCCAGTGGAATTCACCCCTCCACTTT
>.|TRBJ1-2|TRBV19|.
CASSIGGTNYGYTF
TGTGCCAGTAGTATTGGGGGGACTAACTATGGCTACACCTTC
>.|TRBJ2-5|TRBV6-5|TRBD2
CASGGFSLGETQYF
TGTGCCTCCGGGGGGTTCTCTCTGGGAGAGACCCAGTACTTC
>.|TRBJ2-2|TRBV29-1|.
CSVAPDSNTGELFF
TGCAGCGTCGCCCCGGACTCTAACACCGGGGAGCTGTTTTTT
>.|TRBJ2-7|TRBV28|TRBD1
CASSYRGYEQYF
TGTGCCAGCAGTTACAGGGGTTACGAGCAGTACTTC
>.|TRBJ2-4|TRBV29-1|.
CSVVSGFRGRDIQYF
TGCAGCGTTGTTTCGGGTTTTCGGGGAAGGGACATTCAGTACTTC
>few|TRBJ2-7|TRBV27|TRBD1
CASSSRTGTKQYF
TGTGCCAGCAGTTCGAGGACAGGGACAAAACAGTACTTC
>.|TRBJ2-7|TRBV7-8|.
CASSLGALVTRSGSYEQYF
TGTGCCAGCAGCTTAGGTGCCCTAGTTACGCGGTCTGGCTCCTACGAGCAGTACTTC
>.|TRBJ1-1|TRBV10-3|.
CATIGAVDTEAFF
TGTGCCACCATAGGGGCCGTGGACACTGAAGCTTTCTTT
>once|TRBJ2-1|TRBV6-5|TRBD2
CASTRGVGNEQFF
TGTGCCAGCACCCGGGGGGTTGGCAATGAGCAGTTCTTC
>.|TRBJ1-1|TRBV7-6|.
CASSPLQGVTEAFF
TGTGCCAGCAGCCCGTTACAGGGTGTGACTGAAGCTTTCTTT
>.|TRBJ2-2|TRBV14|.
CASSQAVANTGELFF
TGTGCCAGCAGCCAAGCGGTAGCGAACACCGGGGAGCTGTTTTTT
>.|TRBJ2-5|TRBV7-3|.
CASSKTRLETQYF
TGTGCCAGCAGCAAGACACGCCTGGAGACCCAGTACTTC
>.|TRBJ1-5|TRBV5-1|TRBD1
CASSLQGAGQPQHF
TGCGCCAGCAGCTTACAGGGGGCAGGCCAGCCCCAGCATTTT
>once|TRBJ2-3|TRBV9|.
CASSVLAADTQYF
TGTGCCAGCAGCGTACTAGCAGCAGATACGCAGTATTTT
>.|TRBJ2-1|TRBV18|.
CASSPDQVLYNEQFF
TGTGCCAGCTCACCGGATCAGGTTCTCTACAATGAGCAGTTCTTC
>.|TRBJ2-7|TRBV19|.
CASSKGLSYEQYF
TGTGCCAGTAGTAAGGGACTGTCCTACGAGCAGTACTTC
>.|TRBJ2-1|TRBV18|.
CASSPQDSTYNEQFF
TGTGCCAGCTCACCCCAAGACTCGACCTACAATGAGCAGTTCTTC
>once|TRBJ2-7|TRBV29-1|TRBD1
CSVESPGQGYEQYF
TGCAGCGTTGAATCTCCGGGACAGGGGTACGAGCAGTACTTC
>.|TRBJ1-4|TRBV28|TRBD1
CASSLGDRAVGKLFF
TGTGCCAGCAGTCTGGGGGACAGGGCAGTAGGAAAACTGTTTTTT
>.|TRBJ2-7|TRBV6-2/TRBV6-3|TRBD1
CASSYGNRGNFFEQYF
TGTGCCAGCAGTTACGGGAACAGGGGAAATTTCTTCGAGCAGTACTTC
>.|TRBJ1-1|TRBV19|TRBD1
CASSIVGQGGTEAFF
TGTGCCAGTAGTATCGTGGGACAGGGGGGCACTGAAGCTTTCTTT
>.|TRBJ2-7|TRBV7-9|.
CASSFQGGLYEQYF
TGTGCCAGCAGCTTCCAGGGTGGCCTCTACGAGCAGTACTTC
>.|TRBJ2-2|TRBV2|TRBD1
CASRTDRVGTGELFF
TGTGCCAGCAGGACCGACAGGGTTGGCACCGGGGAGCTGTTTTTT
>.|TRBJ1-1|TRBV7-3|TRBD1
CASSGGGMNTEAFF
TGTGCCAGCAGCGGAGGGGGCATGAACACTGAAGCTTTCTTT
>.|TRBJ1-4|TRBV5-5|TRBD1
CASSSGQRNEKLFF
TGTGCCAGCAGCTCGGGACAGAGGAATGAAAAACTGTTTTTT
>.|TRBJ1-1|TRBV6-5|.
CASSYAPPTGSTEAFF
TGTGCCAGCAGTTACGCCCCCCCTACAGGGAGCACTGAAGCTTTCTTT
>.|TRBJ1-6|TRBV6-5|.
CASMPGTTNNSPLHF
TGTGCCAGCATGCCAGGGACAACAAATAATTCACCCCTCCACTTT
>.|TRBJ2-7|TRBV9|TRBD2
CASSVDIGEGPYEQYF
TGTGCCAGCAGCGTAGACATAGGGGAGGGGCCCTACGAGCAGTACTTC
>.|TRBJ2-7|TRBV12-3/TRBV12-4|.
CASSLARGYEQYF
TGTGCCAGCAGTTTAGCTCGGGGGTACGAGCAGTACTTC
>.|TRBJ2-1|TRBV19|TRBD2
CASSIGTSVDEQFF
TGTGCCAGTAGTATTGGGACTAGCGTCGATGAGCAGTTCTTC
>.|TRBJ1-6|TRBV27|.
CASSLYSPIDSPLHF
TGTGCCAGCAGTTTGTACAGTCCCATCGATTCACCCCTCCACTTT
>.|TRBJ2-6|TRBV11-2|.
CASSFRSGGRLSGANVLTF
TGTGCCAGCAGCTTTCGTTCGGGGGGCCGCCTCTCTGGGGCCAACGTCCTGACTTTC
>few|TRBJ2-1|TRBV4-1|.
CASSQEGAYNEQFF
TGCGCCAGCAGCCAAGAGGGGGCTTACAATGAGCAGTTCTTC
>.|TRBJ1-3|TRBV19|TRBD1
CASTPGQVGNTIYF
TGTGCCAGCACCCCTGGACAGGTTGGAAACACCATATATTTT
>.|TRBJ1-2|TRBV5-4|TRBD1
CASSLVGQGPSNYGYTF
TGTGCCAGCAGCTTGGTTGGACAGGGCCCCTCAAACTATGGCTACACCTTC
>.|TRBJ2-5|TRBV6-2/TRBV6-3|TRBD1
CASSDPVAGGLETQYF
TGTGCCAGCAGTGACCCGGTAGCAGGGGGCTTGGAGACCCAGTACTTC
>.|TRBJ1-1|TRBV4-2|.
CASLTPGGGTEAFF
TGTGCCAGCCTCACCCCGGGGGGAGGCACTGAAGCTTTCTTT
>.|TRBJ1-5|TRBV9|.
CASSTGETFYSNQPQHF
TGTGCCAGCAGCACTGGGGAGACCTTTTATAGCAATCAGCCCCAGCATTTT
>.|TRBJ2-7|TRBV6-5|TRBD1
CASRGTGLYEQYF
TGTGCCAGCAGGGGGACAGGGCTCTACGAGCAGTACTTC
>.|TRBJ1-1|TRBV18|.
CASSPAGDTEAFF
TGTGCCAGCTCACCGGCAGGGGACACTGAAGCTTTCTTT
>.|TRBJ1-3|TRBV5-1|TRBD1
CASSWTGGTGNTIYF
TGCGCCAGCAGCTGGACAGGGGGTACTGGAAACACCATATATTTT
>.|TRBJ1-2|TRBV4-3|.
CASSQDTGRPYGYTF
TGCGCCAGCAGCCAAGATACAGGGCGTCCATATGGCTACACCTTC
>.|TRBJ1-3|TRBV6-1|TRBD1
CASSEGQPVSAGNTIYF
TGTGCCAGCAGTGAGGGACAGCCCGTCTCTGCCGGAAACACCATATATTTT
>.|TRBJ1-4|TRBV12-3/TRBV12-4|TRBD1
CASRRQGEKLFF
TGTGCCAGCAGGCGACAGGGAGAAAAACTGTTTTTT
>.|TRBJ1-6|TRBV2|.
CASSGSPRGSNSPLHF
TGTGCCAGCAGTGGGAGCCCCCGGGGGTCAAATTCACCCCTCCACTTT
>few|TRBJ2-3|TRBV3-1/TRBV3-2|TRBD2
CASSQANGGDTQYF
TGTGCCAGCAGCCAAGCCAACGGGGGGGATACGCAGTATTTT
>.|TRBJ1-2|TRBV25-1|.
CASSEFGREEDYGYTF
TGTGCCAGCAGTGAATTTGGCAGGGAGGAGGACTATGGCTACACCTTC
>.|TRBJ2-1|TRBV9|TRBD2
CASSVITGLGNEQFF
TGTGCCAGCAGCGTAATCACAGGACTAGGAAATGAGCAGTTCTTC
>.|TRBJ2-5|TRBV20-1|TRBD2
CSASRVAGSRAETQYF
TGCAGTGCTAGTAGGGTAGCGGGGTCTCGGGCAGAGACCCAGTACTTC
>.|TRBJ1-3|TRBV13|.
CASSSSGRSGNTIYF
TGTGCCAGCAGCTCCTCCGGGAGATCTGGAAACACCATATATTTT